This TCR beta chain was observed in a study of T-cell memory formation after mild COVID-19. Findings and limits, study-wide: In pre-infection memory, a portion of responding clones appeared, which suggested that cross-reactive memory joined. Clonal second-wave expansions that peaked on day 37 had unconfirmed SARS-CoV-2 specificity. There was a balanced CD4/CD8 profile in clones contracting day 15 to 85, and later expanders leaned CD4+.

The CDR3 spans 15 residues. The germline CDR1 and CDR2 sequences are SEHNR and FQNEAQ (reference sequence). The germline V and J ends were trimmed by 0 bases and 7 bases, with 13 bases remaining between them. Researchers used 5'RACE with constant-segment primers to make TCR alpha and TCR beta cDNA libraries that carry sample barcodes and UMIs. From the 5' RACE reads, TCRdb called clonotypes with MiXCR, one entry per CDR3 protein. The table shows around 340,000 distinct CDR3 sequences, with around a fifth occurring only once. A note on this clonotype: Its target is not known.

This receptor was taken from an adult woman who had mild COVID-19 (a few samples of this study predate the infection). Cell type and time point are not known. This rearrangement joins TRBV7-9 to TRBJ2-1, with TRBD2 as a possible D gene (5 bases). Sequenced input: PBMCs or a T cell subset sorted from them (not recorded which). DNA of the CDR3: TGTGCCAGCAGCTTAGCGCGGCTAGCACCAAATGAGCAGTTCTTC. This translates into CASSLARLAPNEQFF.